This passage covers 27 T cell receptor beta chains from one sample sequenced in a study of metastatic and nonmetastatic thyroid tumors. TCRdb re-analyzed the PCR reads through MiXCR. This sample carries around 20,000 clones, over 9.5% of them seen once, and the ten largest clones take 25% to 35%. No treatment of any kind had been given to any patient before thyroid surgery. Sequencing used blood. All receptors come from a female donor with papillary thyroid cancer or a benign thyroid nodule (not recorded which). Some clones in this sample may be carry-over from other donors' samples.

V gene TRBV27 combines with J gene TRBJ2-7, with D possibly being TRBD1 (5 bases). This CDR3 is built from 15 residues. The germline V gene has CDR1 MNHEY and CDR2 SMNVEV (reference sequence). Between the trimmed V and J ends, which lost 0 bases and 6 bases, there was a span of 15 bases. The CDR3 here is CASSLSVTGLLEQYF. CDR3 nucleotide sequence: TGTGCCAGCAGTTTATCCGTTACAGGTCTCCTCGAGCAGTACTTC.

This clone was found a few times. The chain couples TRBV25-1 to TRBJ1-6; possible D gene TRBD1, 5 bases. V was trimmed by 2 bases and J by 7 bases, leaving 12 bases between them. Germline values: CDR1 MGHDK, CDR2 SYGVNS. The CDR3 loop spans 15 amino acids. The CDR3: CASSELIGDNSPLHF. The CDR3 nucleotides are TGTGCCAGCAGTGAACTGATAGGGGACAATTCACCCCTCCACTTT.

By frequency in the sample, this clone is medium-sized. V is TRBV6-1 and J is TRBJ2-3; the D gene is possibly TRBD1 (6 bases). CDR3 length: 15 amino acids. V lost 3 bases and J 2 bases, leaving 12 bases between the germline ends. The germline V gene has CDR1 MNHNS and CDR2 SASEGT. Written as DNA, the CDR3 is TGTGCCAGCAGTGACGAAGGGGGATCCACAGATACGCAGTATTTT. Encoded protein: CASSDEGGSTDTQYF.

At least ten counts were recorded for this clone. The V gene is TRBV28, the J gene TRBJ1-3; D gene uncertain. The CDR3 loop spans 16 amino acids. From germline, CDR1 is MDHEN and CDR2 SYDVKM. Trimming shortened V by 1 base and J by 0 bases, and 10 bases separated the two germline ends. CDR3 in DNA: TGTGCCAGCAGTTTATTGGGCAAAAGCTCTGGAAACACCATATATTTT. Amino acids: CASSLLGKSSGNTIYF.

This clone was observed a few times. The J gene is TRBJ2-5, the V gene TRBV27; D not resolved. Germline assignment: CDR1 MNHEY and CDR2 SMNVEV (reference sequence). The CDR3 has 13 amino acids. V dropped 3 bases and J dropped 5 bases, with 10 bases sitting between them. CDR3 amino acids: CASSFSGVETQYF. In nucleotides, the CDR3 is TGTGCCAGCAGTTTTTCTGGGGTTGAGACCCAGTACTTC.

By its share, this clone is medium-sized. Here the CDR3 DNA reads TGTGCCAGCAGTTCAACGACAGGGGGCGGCTATGGCTACACCTTC. Encoded protein: CASSSTTGGGYGYTF. The chain recombines TRBV27 with TRBJ1-2; 10 nucleotides agree with TRBD1. Germline V gene lookup returns CDR1 MNHEY and CDR2 SMNVEV (reference sequence). There are 15 residues in the CDR3. Losses at the gene ends were 4 bases for V and 4 bases for J; bases not matched to a gene: 6.

This clone was observed a handful of times. The genes are TRBV19 and TRBJ2-2; 8 bases are a match to TRBD1. V was clipped by 6 bases and J by 2 bases; unmatched bases: 14. Looked up from germline, CDR1 is LNHDA and CDR2 is SQIVND (reference sequence). This CDR3 contains 18 residues. CDR3 in DNA: TGTGCCAGTAGGGCTATTACAGGGGGGCGGACAAACACCGGGGAGCTGTTTTTT. Translating it yields CASRAITGGRTNTGELFF.

This clone was picked up many times. The gene calls are TRBV7-6 and TRBJ1-1, with D uncertain. The V gene's germline CDR1 is SGHVS and CDR2 FNYEAQ. The V end lost 1 base, the J end lost 2 bases, and 11 bases lay between the germline ends. CDR3 size: 15 residues. The CDR3 sequence is CASSLEAQRNTEAFF. DNA for the CDR3: TGTGCCAGCAGCTTAGAAGCACAGCGCAACACTGAAGCTTTCTTT.

With respect to this clone: A much more abundant neighbour one base away suggests this may be a read error. The sample holds other DNA sequences that translate to the same CDR3. J is TRBJ2-4 and V is TRBV6-1, with D possibly TRBD2 on 6 matching bases. Per the germline V gene, CDR1 is MNHNS and CDR2 is SASEGT. This CDR3 region has 14 residues. With 10 bases removed from V and 4 bases from J, the gap between germline ends came to 17 bases. CDR3: CATMVLGGKNIQYF. CDR3 DNA sequence: TGTGCCACCATGGTCCTGGGGGGTAAAAACATTCAGTACTTC.

There are many counts of this clone. Additional DNA sequences in this sample encode the identical CDR3. V gene TRBV10-3 combines with J gene TRBJ1-1; TRBD1 is a possible D gene (6 bases). Germline V gene data show CDR1 as ENHRY and CDR2 as SYGVKD. Deletions cut 6 bases from V and 6 bases from J, with 26 bases between. The CDR3 is made up of 17 amino acids. The CDR3 DNA is TGTGCCATCAGCGCTACAGGTTTTGGTCAAAAGGGGGCTGAAGCTTTCTTT. As protein: CAISATGFGQKGAEAFF.

There are a few counts of this clone. The chain links TRBV20-1 to TRBJ2-4; D remains ambiguous. The CDR3 sequence is 14 residues long. Germline lookup yields CDR1 DFQATT and CDR2 SNEGSKA (reference sequence). The V and J ends lost 3 bases and 5 bases respectively, with 14 bases between them. CDR3 sequence reads: CSARGMQDENIQYF. The CDR3 coding sequence is TGCAGTGCTAGGGGAATGCAGGACGAAAACATTCAGTACTTC.

This clone has ten or more counts. Written as DNA, the CDR3 is TGTGCCATCAGTGGCGGACAGCGGGAGGCCTCCTACGAGCAGTACTTC. Translated, it gives CAISGGQREASYEQYF. The chain is built from TRBV10-3 and TRBJ2-7, with 9 bases matching TRBD2. The ends lost 4 bases at V and 0 bases at J; junction bases unmatched: 7. Looked up from germline, CDR1 is ENHRY and CDR2 is SYGVKD. The CDR3 has 16 amino acids.

Ten or more counts support this clone. A much bigger clone sits one base away, suggesting this may be a read error. V usage is TRBV25-1 and J usage is TRBJ1-2; TRBD1 might be the D (6 bases). Germline V CDR1 and CDR2: MGHDK, SYGVNS. The CDR3 has 14 amino acids. This CDR3 reads CASSEYSGAGGCTF. In DNA form, the CDR3 reads TGTGCCAGCAGTGAATATTCGGGGGCAGGAGGCTGCACCTTC.

This clone has ten or more counts. The chain is built from TRBV7-9 and TRBJ2-1; 8 bases align to TRBD1. V trimming: 4 bases; J trimming: 4 bases; junction bases outside the gene matches: 6. CDR1 is SEHNR and CDR2 is FQNEAQ in the germline V gene (reference sequence). The CDR3 length is 15 residues. This chain's CDR3 is CASSSPGQAYNEQFF. The DNA of the CDR3 is TGTGCCAGCAGCTCGCCGGGACAGGCATACAATGAGCAGTTCTTC.

This clone was recorded many times. The chain combines TRBV18 with TRBJ2-4; 7 positions agree with TRBD2. CDR1 and CDR2 (germline): KGHSH, LQKENI. This CDR3 is 12 amino acids long. The ends lost 3 bases at V and 8 bases at J; junction bases unmatched: 1. This chain's CDR3 is CASSPREDIQYF. In DNA, the CDR3 is TGTGCCAGCTCACCCCGGGAGGACATTCAGTACTTC.

Ten or more counts support this clone. The rearrangement uses TRBV9 and TRBJ2-2; 9 nucleotides align to TRBD2. Germline values: CDR1 SGDLS, CDR2 YYNGEE. The CDR3 has 16 residues. J lost 6 bases, V lost 3 bases, and 9 bases had no gene match. The CDR3 DNA follows: TGTGCCAGCAGCGAGGTAGCGGGAGAGCCCGCCGGGGAGCTGTTTTTT. Translation: CASSEVAGEPAGELFF.

This clone has a count of ten or more. This same CDR3 is encoded by further DNA sequences in the sample. This chain uses TRBV7-6 with TRBJ1-5; D perhaps matches TRBD1 (5 bases). V was cut by 0 bases and J by 1 base, with 13 bases left in between. Germline CDR1 reads SGHVS; CDR2 reads FNYEAQ. CDR3 length: 17 amino acids. The CDR3 sequence: CASSLATGPGSNQPQHF. The CDR3 DNA follows: TGTGCCAGCAGCTTAGCAACAGGCCCCGGGAGCAATCAGCCCCAGCATTTT.

In its sample, this clone was seen many times. The CDR3 nucleotides are TGTGCCAGCAGCTTCCCCTGGGGGGCGAGAGAGACCCAGTACTTC. Translating it yields CASSFPWGARETQYF. The rearrangement joins TRBV5-5 to TRBJ2-5; D may match TRBD1 or TRBD2 (6 bases each). Deletions cut 2 bases from V and 4 bases from J, with 15 bases between. Per germline, CDR1 SGHKS and CDR2 YYEKEE (reference sequence). This CDR3 has 15 amino acids.

This clone is medium-sized (0.01 to 0.1%). The V and J genes are TRBV6-1 and TRBJ2-2; TRBD1 matches at 9 bases. The CDR3 spans 14 residues. V trimming: 5 bases; J trimming: 5 bases; junction bases outside the gene matches: 3. Germline values: CDR1 MNHNS, CDR2 SASEGT. CDR3 nucleotide sequence: TGTGCCAGCAGTACGGACAGGGGTACCGGGGAGCTGTTTTTT. Its translation: CASSTDRGTGELFF.

The sample holds many counts of this clone. Other nucleotide sequences in the sample specify the same CDR3. This chain uses TRBV20-1 with TRBJ2-2; 8 bases agree with TRBD1. Trimming removed 4 bases from V and 1 base from J; junction bases left unmatched: 5. CDR1 and CDR2 from the germline V gene are DFQATT and SNEGSKA (reference sequence). The CDR3 length is 15 residues. Here the CDR3 reads CSAIPGTGNTGELFF. CDR3 nucleotides: TGCAGTGCTATCCCCGGGACAGGGAACACCGGGGAGCTGTTTTTT.

This clone has at least ten counts. This same CDR3 is encoded by further DNA sequences in the sample. V usage is TRBV7-8 and J usage is TRBJ2-2; weak D call: TRBD2 (6 bases). Germline CDR1 and CDR2: SGHVS and FQNEAQ. V was trimmed by 4 bases and J by 5 bases, leaving 14 bases between them. CDR3 length: 15 residues. Written as DNA, the CDR3 is TGTGCCAGCAGCTCGACCCCGCTAGCGACCGGGGAGCTGTTTTTT. It specifies CASSSTPLATGELFF.

This clone came up a few times. The chain employs TRBV19 and TRBJ2-7; D gene ambiguous. The CDR3 covers 13 residues. CDR1 and CDR2 (germline): LNHDA, SQIVND (reference sequence). Between the trimmed V and J ends, which lost 5 bases and 1 base, there was a span of 9 bases. Here the CDR3 reads CASSDHGSYEQYF. Here the CDR3 DNA reads TGTGCCAGTAGTGACCACGGATCCTACGAGCAGTACTTC.

This clone was recorded at least ten times. The V gene is TRBV2, the J gene TRBJ2-2; D remains ambiguous. V was trimmed by 6 bases and J by 3 bases, leaving 11 bases between them. In germline, CDR1 is SNHLY, CDR2 FYNNEI. The CDR3 sequence is 14 residues long. The CDR3 region has the DNA TGTGCCAGCAGGCAGACTCAGTACACCGGGGAGCTGTTTTTT. This gives the protein CASRQTQYTGELFF.

This clone was seen more than once but under ten times. The chain has TRBV18 and TRBJ2-7, with TRBD1 as a possible D gene (6 bases). Deletions cut 2 bases from V and 2 bases from J, with 13 bases between. The CDR3 has 15 residues. CDR1 is KGHSH and CDR2 is LQKENI in the germline V gene. CDR3 sequence reads: CASSPEGGQTYEQYF. CDR3 DNA sequence: TGTGCCAGCTCACCAGAGGGCGGACAGACCTACGAGCAGTACTTC. Drawing the rest from reference TRBV18 and TRBJ2-7, the complete variable domain is NAGVMQNPRHLVRRRGQEARLRCSPMKGHSHVYWYRQLPEEGLKFMVYLQKENIIDESGMPKERFSAEFPKEGPSILRIQQVVRGDSAAYFCASSPEGGQTYEQYFGPGTRLTVT.

This clone was seen many times. The chain couples TRBV18 to TRBJ2-7; D could derive from TRBD1 or TRBD2 (5 bases each). Trimming cost V 6 bases and J 6 bases, with 15 bases left between them. The CDR3 loop spans 13 amino acids. Germline V gives CDR1 KGHSH, CDR2 LQKENI. The CDR3 DNA follows: TGTGCCAGCTCCCCGGGAATCACAGGCGAGCAGTACTTC. As protein: CASSPGITGEQYF.

This clone was detected ten times or more. This chain connects TRBV28 to TRBJ1-1, with a tentative D call TRBD1 (5 bases). Germline V gene sequence: CDR1 MDHEN, CDR2 SYDVKM. The V gene lost 6 bases and the J gene lost 2 bases, with 16 bases spanning the gap. The CDR3 covers 15 residues. The CDR3 here is CASSLIKTENTEAFF. CDR3 nucleotide sequence: TGTGCCAGCAGCCTGATAAAGACAGAAAACACTGAAGCTTTCTTT.

This clone appeared many times. The chain combines TRBV20-1 with TRBJ1-1; no firm D call. V lost 3 bases and J lost 5, with 19 bases in between. The CDR3 loop spans 15 amino acids. Germline lookup yields CDR1 DFQATT and CDR2 SNEGSKA (reference sequence). The CDR3 loop is CSARRGFGEGTEAFF. The CDR3 DNA sequence: TGCAGTGCTAGGAGAGGGTTCGGGGAGGGAACTGAAGCTTTCTTT.